What follows are 19 T cell receptor beta chains derived from one specimen sequenced in a study of T cells in Graves' hyperthyroidism and ophthalmopathy. TCR beta CDR3 region amplification was performed from RNA transcripts. With the HTBI primer set, the TCR CDR3 went through a first round of RT-PCR. TCRdb recomputed calls from the multiplex PCR reads with MiXCR, one row per CDR3 protein. This sample carries around 350,000 distinct CDR3 sequences, about 20% of them seen once, and the ten largest clones take approximately 4%. The specimen was blood. These receptors originate from a young woman with Graves' hyperthyroidism.

This clonotype showed up many times. This rearrangement joins TRBV6-5 to TRBJ1-5; no definite D call. The CDR3 has 15 amino acids. The ends were cut back, 0 bases at V and 4 bases at J, with 10 bases in the middle. CDR1 MNHEY and CDR2 SVGAGI come from the germline V gene. Written as DNA, the CDR3 is TGTGCCAGCAGTTACTCGTTTAGGGCAAATCAGCCCCAGCATTTT. The encoded protein is CASSYSFRANQPQHF.

V is TRBV19 and J is TRBJ2-7; the match to TRBD1 covers 9 bases. Germline V CDR1 and CDR2: LNHDA, SQIVND (reference sequence). The length of the CDR3 is 18 residues. V shed 6 bases, J shed 3 bases, and the junction held 18 bases outside the gene matches. Here the CDR3 DNA reads TGTGCCAGTAGCCGATTTGGGGGGTCGACAGGGGGAGTCTACGAGCAGTACTTC. Its translation: CASSRFGGSTGGVYEQYF.

The genes are TRBV12-3 or TRBV12-4 and TRBJ1-6; no firm D call. The CDR3 has 15 amino acids. Trimming took off 5 bases at V and 1 base at J, with 9 bases between the two ends. The CDR3 region has the DNA TGTGCCAGCAGTAAGGAAGGGTCCTATAATTCACCCCTCCACTTT. Translated, it gives CASSKEGSYNSPLHF.

Ten or more counts support this clonotype. This chain uses TRBV6-2 or TRBV6-3 with TRBJ1-5, with 10 bases that match TRBD1. The CDR3 totals 15 residues. The V segment lost 8 bases and the J segment 4 bases; nucleotides outside the gene matches: 8. CDR1 and CDR2 (germline): MNHEY, SVGEGT. CDR3 sequence: CASADPGQGNQPQHF. The CDR3 bases are TGTGCCAGCGCAGACCCGGGACAGGGGAATCAGCCCCAGCATTTT.

At least ten counts were recorded for this clonotype. The J gene is TRBJ2-7, the V gene TRBV20-1; D uncertain. The V gene's germline CDR1 is DFQATT and CDR2 SNEGSKA (reference sequence). This CDR3 contains 13 residues. The ends were cut back, 3 bases at V and 2 bases at J, with 11 bases in the middle. CDR3 bases: TGCAGTGCTAGGCGGCTTACGCCCTACGAGCAGTACTTC. The encoded protein is CSARRLTPYEQYF.

The table lists this clonotype with many counts. The chain carries TRBV24-1 and TRBJ1-1, with D possibly matching TRBD1 (5 bases). CDR3 length: 15 amino acids. The germline V gene has CDR1 KGHDR and CDR2 SFDVKD. Trimming took 2 bases from V and 1 from J, leaving 10 bases between them. CDR3 DNA: TGTGCCACCAGTGATTCGCGCAGGGCGAACACTGAAGCTTTCTTT. Amino acid sequence: CATSDSRRANTEAFF.

This rearrangement joins TRBV3-1 to TRBJ2-7; no reliable D call. V lost 3 bases and J 5 bases, leaving 8 bases between the germline ends. Germline CDR1 and CDR2: LGHDT and YNNKEL (reference sequence). The length of the CDR3 is 12 residues. CDR3 sequence (DNA): TGTGCCAGCAGCCACGGCTTGGACGAGCAGTACTTC. Encoded protein: CASSHGLDEQYF.

At least ten counts were recorded for this clonotype. The J gene is TRBJ1-1, the V gene TRBV30; the D is unclear. This CDR3 region has 11 residues. V was cut by 0 bases and J by 6 bases, with 5 bases left in between. The germline gives CDR1 GTSNPN, CDR2 SVGIG (reference sequence). CDR3 in amino acids: CAWSVQSEAFF. The CDR3 DNA follows: TGTGCCTGGAGTGTCCAGTCTGAAGCTTTCTTT.

This clonotype was recorded many times. The V gene is TRBV6-1, the J gene TRBJ1-2; D is perhaps TRBD1 (5 bases). Deletions cut 6 bases from V and 6 bases from J, with 17 bases between. Per the germline V gene, CDR1 is MNHNS and CDR2 is SASEGT. The CDR3 is 14 amino acids. This CDR3 reads CASSATRDGNGYTF. The CDR3 region has the DNA TGTGCCAGCAGCGCGACGAGGGACGGAAATGGCTACACCTTC.

The rearrangement links TRBV7-9 to TRBJ2-7; D unclear. The germline CDR1 and CDR2 sequences are SEHNR and FQNEAQ (reference sequence). This CDR3 is 13 amino acids long. The V gene lost 0 bases and the J gene lost 2 bases, with 5 bases spanning the gap. CDR3 protein: CASSLARAYEQYF. In DNA, the CDR3 is TGTGCCAGCAGCTTAGCGAGAGCCTACGAGCAGTACTTC.

The rearrangement links TRBV19 to TRBJ2-4; tentatively, D is TRBD2 (6 bases). The CDR3 contains 20 residues. Looked up from germline, CDR1 is LNHDA and CDR2 is SQIVND (reference sequence). Trimming took 3 bases from V and 2 from J, leaving 26 bases between them. The CDR3 sequence: CASSIWPARRGLLTKNIQYF. The CDR3 DNA follows: TGTGCCAGTAGTATTTGGCCCGCGAGGAGGGGCCTCCTCACCAAAAACATTCAGTACTTC.

This clonotype was counted many times. V is TRBV30 and J is TRBJ1-1, with D unresolved. Germline loops: CDR1 GTSNPN, CDR2 SVGIG (reference sequence). The CDR3 has 13 amino acids. The V gene lost 0 bases and the J gene lost 7 bases, with 12 bases spanning the gap. The CDR3 nucleotides read TGTGCCTGGAGTGTCGACGGAAGCAGTGAAGCTTTCTTT. Amino acid sequence: CAWSVDGSSEAFF.

Many counts were recorded for this clonotype. The chain combines TRBV2 with TRBJ1-2, with D possibly TRBD1 on 6 matching bases. V lost 5 bases to trimming and J lost 1 base, with 17 bases between them. CDR1 is SNHLY and CDR2 is FYNNEI in the germline V gene. The CDR3 contains 16 residues. The CDR3 reads CASSPKGDPINYGYTF. For the CDR3, the DNA is TGTGCCAGCAGTCCCAAGGGGGACCCGATTAACTATGGCTACACCTTC.

This clonotype was picked up many times. The V and J genes are TRBV2 and TRBJ2-5; D not resolved. This CDR3 comprises 14 residues. Germline V gene sequence: CDR1 SNHLY, CDR2 FYNNEI. The germline V and J ends were trimmed by 1 base and 0 bases, with 6 bases remaining between them. The CDR3 nucleotides are TGTGCCAGCAGTGAAGACGTTTACCAAGAGACCCAGTACTTC. It is translated as CASSEDVYQETQYF.

The chain is built from TRBV10-2 and TRBJ1-1, with 10 bases identical to TRBD1. In germline, CDR1 is WSHSY, CDR2 SAAADI. The CDR3 consists of 13 residues. V shed 8 bases and J 4 bases; nucleotides not matched to a gene: 4. For the CDR3, the DNA is TGCGCCAGCTCGGGACAGGGGAGCACTGAAGCTTTCTTT. Residues: CASSGQGSTEAFF.

The chain carries TRBV6-2 or TRBV6-3 and TRBJ1-1, with no clear D. The CDR3 runs to 14 residues. V was trimmed by 1 base and J by 1 base, leaving 7 bases between them. CDR1 and CDR2 (germline): MNHEY, SVGEGT. CDR3 nucleotide sequence: TGTGCCAGCAGTTACTTGGCGGAGAACACTGAAGCTTTCTTT. Amino acid sequence: CASSYLAENTEAFF.

This clonotype was seen at least ten times. The chain recombines TRBV6-4 with TRBJ1-1; TRBD1 is a possible D gene (5 bases). CDR1 and CDR2 (germline): MRHNA, SNTAGT. V lost 6 bases, J lost 1 base, and 9 bases lay in between. The CDR3 totals 13 residues. For the CDR3, the DNA is TGTGCCAGCAGGAGCGGGGGGAACACTGAAGCTTTCTTT. It encodes CASRSGGNTEAFF.

The V gene is TRBV19, the J gene TRBJ2-7; 12 bases map to TRBD2. Per germline, CDR1 LNHDA and CDR2 SQIVND (reference sequence). The V and J ends lost 6 bases and 2 bases, in that order; junction bases with no gene match: 2. The CDR3 extends over 14 amino acids. This CDR3 is CASRASGGAYEQYF. The CDR3 DNA is TGTGCCAGTAGGGCTAGCGGGGGGGCCTACGAGCAGTACTTC.

This clonotype was recorded many times. A much larger clone lies a single base off, so this may be a read error. CDR3 bases: TGTGCCAGCAGTCAGGGGGGGAACTATGGCTACACCTTC. Translated, it gives CASSQGGNYGYTF. The rearrangement joins TRBV28 to TRBJ1-2; the match to TRBD1 covers 7 bases. The CDR3 runs to 13 residues. The V gene's germline CDR1 is MDHEN and CDR2 SYDVKM. After removal of 5 bases from V and 2 bases from J, the junction contained 2 bases not matched to a gene.